This T cell receptor (beta chain) was recovered during a study of cytomegalovirus exposure and HLA in healthy donors. A multiplex PCR was run with 60 Vbeta primers and 13 Jbeta primers. Clones were read by immunoSEQ multiplex PCR, and TCRdb kept only the in-frame ones, dropping some. The table shows approximately 90,000 clones, with 76% occurring only once. CDR1 and CDR2 (germline): SGHTA, FQGNSA. The V gene lost 5 bases and the J gene lost 3 bases, with 14 bases spanning the gap. CDR3 length: 15 residues. The receptor was derived from a male donor in good health and CMV-seronegative. Material: PBMCs. The rearrangement uses TRBV7-2 and TRBJ1-5, with D perhaps TRBD1 (6 bases). The CDR3 sequence: CASSPQGSYNQPQHF. The CDR3 nucleotides are TGTGCCAGCAGCCCCCAGGGGTCATACAATCAGCCCCAGCATTTT.